The 2 T cell receptor beta chains below were found in one sample sequenced in a study of low-dose radiotherapy and immunotherapy resistance in tumors. Regarding time point: before trial treatment. Primers targeting TRAV and TRBV primed first-strand cDNA, covering alpha and beta chains. With a V-primer adapter and a constant-region primer, TCRs were amplified for approximately 20 PCR cycles. TCRdb re-derived calls from the reads in MiXCR, one entry per CDR3 protein. The sample shows around 64,000 distinct CDR3 sequences, about 26% of them seen only once. This material consisted of PBMCs, taken before treatment. The receptor set was obtained from a male donor with rectosigmoid adenocarcinoma.

Turning to this clonotype: This likely traces to a read error, being one base from a far larger clone. The chain is built from TRBV5-1 and TRBJ2-1; D unclear. The germline V gene has CDR1 SGHRS and CDR2 YFSETQ. The CDR3 sequence is 16 residues long. With 0 bases removed from V and 10 bases from J, the gap between germline ends came to 20 bases. The CDR3 reads CASSLDSPAANYEQFF. The CDR3, as DNA: TGCGCCAGCAGCTTGGACAGTCCGGCAGCAAACTACGAGCAGTTCTTC.

This rearrangement joins TRBV28 to TRBJ1-1; TRBD1 matches 8 bases. V lost 5 bases, J lost 5 bases, and 10 bases stayed unmatched. Germline CDR1 is MDHEN and CDR2 is SYDVKM. This CDR3 region has 15 residues. CDR3 bases: TGTGCCAGCAGTCCACCACAGGGGGTAGGGACTGAAGCTTTCTTT. This codes for CASSPPQGVGTEAFF.